These T cell receptor beta chains were read from a single sample in a study of T cell responses to AZD1222 COVID-19 vaccine. Here immunoSEQ multiplex PCR was the method, and the copy in TCRdb shows in-frame clones only, minus some. The sample shows roughly 150,000 clones, 88% of them seen only once. The material was peripheral blood, obtained on day 0 of AZD1222 vaccination. The source of these receptors is an adult in good health. Both conserved end residues are part of each CDR3. The D gene is left open where the match is weak. Not all rows give a size; the values are once, few, many and, for expanded clones, a class.

j_gene: TRBJ1-2
len: 12
abundance: NA
d_gene: NA
v_gene: TRBV6-2/TRBV6-3
CDR3aa: CASSHLWDGYTF
CDR3nt: TGTGCCAGCAGTCACCTCTGGGACGGCTACACCTTC

j_gene: TRBJ2-7
len: 11
abundance: NA
d_gene: NA
v_gene: TRBV7-9
CDR3aa: CASSLSYEQYF
CDR3nt: TGTGCCAGCAGCTTGAGCTACGAGCAGTACTTC

j_gene: TRBJ1-5
len: 16
abundance: NA
d_gene: NA
v_gene: TRBV15
CDR3aa: CATSIPQEGPLRPQHF
CDR3nt: TGTGCCACCAGCATCCCGCAGGAGGGCCCATTAAGGCCCCAGCATTTT

j_gene: TRBJ1-4
len: 14
abundance: NA
d_gene: NA
v_gene: TRBV28
CDR3aa: CAANGQNHNEKLFF
CDR3nt: TGTGCCGCAAACGGACAGAACCATAATGAAAAACTGTTTTTT

j_gene: TRBJ1-3
len: 15
abundance: NA
d_gene: NA
v_gene: TRBV10-3
CDR3aa: CAIMRDPSSGNTIYF
CDR3nt: TGTGCCATCATGAGGGACCCGAGCTCTGGAAACACCATATATTTT

j_gene: TRBJ2-1
len: 20
abundance: NA
d_gene: TRBD2
v_gene: TRBV4-2
CDR3aa: CASSLPRLAGGPGAYNEQFF
CDR3nt: TGTGCCAGCAGCCTTCCTCGGCTAGCGGGAGGGCCCGGGGCCTACAATGAGCAGTTCTTC

j_gene: TRBJ2-7
len: 14
abundance: NA
d_gene: TRBD1
v_gene: TRBV6-5
CDR3aa: CASSTETGDHEQYF
CDR3nt: TGTGCCAGCAGTACGGAGACAGGGGACCACGAGCAGTACTTC

j_gene: TRBJ2-7
len: 15
abundance: NA
d_gene: TRBD2
v_gene: TRBV7-2
CDR3aa: CASSLRTSGHYEQYF
CDR3nt: TGTGCCAGCAGCCTCAGGACTAGCGGCCACTACGAGCAGTACTTC

j_gene: TRBJ2-5
len: 14
abundance: NA
d_gene: TRBD2
v_gene: TRBV30
CDR3aa: CAYGGGVGYETQYF
CDR3nt: TGTGCCTATGGGGGAGGGGTGGGGTACGAGACCCAGTACTTC

j_gene: TRBJ2-1
len: 15
abundance: few
d_gene: NA
v_gene: TRBV19
CDR3aa: CASRIDRSPYNEQFF
CDR3nt: TGTGCCAGTAGGATAGACAGATCCCCCTACAATGAGCAGTTCTTC

j_gene: TRBJ2-1
len: 18
abundance: NA
d_gene: NA
v_gene: TRBV9
CDR3aa: CASSVAPPGASSYNEQFF
CDR3nt: TGTGCCAGCAGCGTAGCCCCGCCAGGGGCCAGCTCCTACAATGAGCAGTTCTTC

j_gene: TRBJ1-5
len: 16
abundance: NA
d_gene: TRBD1
v_gene: TRBV19
CDR3aa: CASSIGTGGSNQPQHF
CDR3nt: TGTGCCAGTAGTATCGGGACAGGGGGCTCCAATCAGCCCCAGCATTTT

j_gene: TRBJ1-3
len: 13
abundance: NA
d_gene: NA
v_gene: TRBV6-5
CDR3aa: CASRLASGNTIYF
CDR3nt: TGTGCCAGCAGGCTAGCCTCTGGAAACACCATATATTTT